These T cell receptor beta chains were read from a single sample in a study of blood T cell repertoires in COVID-19. Assay: immunoSEQ multiplex PCR; the TCRdb copy retains only in-frame clones and omits some. The sample lists 270,000 or so clones, approximately 91% occurring once. The material sequenced was peripheral blood. These receptors all come from a woman in her thirties or forties who had recovered from COVID-19. Both conserved end residues are part of each CDR3. Fields, in order: J gene, D gene, V gene, clone size, CDR3 DNA, CDR3 protein. D genes are given only for firm matches. Size is omitted from some rows. Given values are once, few, many or a class for expanded clones.

j_call: TRBJ2-1; d_call: TRBD1; v_call: TRBV6-5; clone_size: -; cdr3_nt: TGTGCCACTTACAGGGGGCTAGAGCAGTTCTTC; cdr3_aa: CATYRGLEQFF
j_call: TRBJ2-1; d_call: TRBD2; v_call: TRBV24-1; clone_size: -; cdr3_nt: TGTGCCACCAGTGGGACCGTTGGGACTAGCGGGAGTTCATACAATGAGCAGTTCTTC; cdr3_aa: CATSGTVGTSGSSYNEQFF
j_call: TRBJ2-1; d_call: -; v_call: TRBV19; clone_size: once; cdr3_nt: TGTGCCAGTGGTATGGGAGTGAGGTACAATGAGCAGTTCTTC; cdr3_aa: CASGMGVRYNEQFF
j_call: TRBJ2-5; d_call: -; v_call: TRBV5-1; clone_size: -; cdr3_nt: TGCGCCAGCAGCCTGCAACCGGGGAACAGGGAAGAGACCCAGTACTTC; cdr3_aa: CASSLQPGNREETQYF
j_call: TRBJ1-1; d_call: -; v_call: TRBV10-3; clone_size: -; cdr3_nt: TGTGCCATGAAGACAGGGAACACTGAAGCTTTCTTT; cdr3_aa: CAMKTGNTEAFF
j_call: TRBJ1-6; d_call: TRBD1; v_call: TRBV28; clone_size: -; cdr3_nt: TGTGCCAGCAGCCTAAGCTCGACAGGGAGTCTATCACCCCTCCACTTT; cdr3_aa: CASSLSSTGSLSPLHF
j_call: TRBJ1-5; d_call: -; v_call: TRBV5-1; clone_size: -; cdr3_nt: TGCGCCAGCAGCTTGGAGTCAGGGCCCGGTCAGCCCCAGCATTTT; cdr3_aa: CASSLESGPGQPQHF
j_call: TRBJ2-1; d_call: TRBD1; v_call: TRBV24-1; clone_size: few; cdr3_nt: TGTGCCACCAGTGTCCCGGGACAGGGAAACAATGAGCAGTTCTTC; cdr3_aa: CATSVPGQGNNEQFF
j_call: TRBJ2-5; d_call: TRBD2; v_call: TRBV5-1; clone_size: once; cdr3_nt: TGCGCCAGCAGCTTGGCCGGTTGGGAGGGGACCCAGTACTTC; cdr3_aa: CASSLAGWEGTQYF
j_call: TRBJ1-6; d_call: TRBD1; v_call: TRBV19; clone_size: -; cdr3_nt: TGTGCCAGTAGTATCGACAGGGTTAATTCACCCCTCCACTTT; cdr3_aa: CASSIDRVNSPLHF
j_call: TRBJ2-3; d_call: TRBD2; v_call: TRBV29-1; clone_size: -; cdr3_nt: TGCAGCGTGGGGACTATCAAGGGGGATACGCAGTATTTT; cdr3_aa: CSVGTIKGDTQYF
j_call: TRBJ2-1; d_call: TRBD2; v_call: TRBV11-2; clone_size: -; cdr3_nt: TGTGCCAGCGGGGTACTAGCGGGAGGAAACAATGAGCAGTTCTTC; cdr3_aa: CASGVLAGGNNEQFF
j_call: TRBJ1-3; d_call: -; v_call: TRBV6-5; clone_size: few; cdr3_nt: TGTGCCAGCTCCCGGAGCTCTGGAAACACCATATATTTT; cdr3_aa: CASSRSSGNTIYF
j_call: TRBJ2-3; d_call: TRBD2; v_call: TRBV6-5; clone_size: -; cdr3_nt: TGTGCCAGCGCGGGAGGTCTTTATACAGATACGCAGTATTTT; cdr3_aa: CASAGGLYTDTQYF
j_call: TRBJ2-3; d_call: -; v_call: TRBV5-1; clone_size: -; cdr3_nt: TGCGCCAGCAGCTTGGGCGGGGTAAGCACAGATACGCAGTATTTT; cdr3_aa: CASSLGGVSTDTQYF